Following are 10 T cell receptor beta chains from one sample sequenced in a study of tissue T cells after allogeneic stem cell transplantation (dated by TCRdb to between 2021 and 2024). The time point label here, explained by the study, means: mouse harvest day 7 after allogeneic transplant. Mouse grafts consisting of 10^7 T-cell-depleted bone marrow cells combined with 10^6 splenic CD5+ T cells were administered by tail vein injection. The library came from the immunoSEQ multiplex PCR assay. Held by TCRdb, this immuneACCESS table contains in-frame sequences only and omits some clones. Under half of the omission traces to an unresolved V gene where checked; the cause of the rest is unknown. Within this sample are 5,500 to 7,000 clones, with under 50% of them counted one time only. The ten largest clones take up around 7% of the sample. The material sequenced was gut tissue. The receptors here all came from a female BALB/c mouse given C57BL/6 T cells with graft-versus-host disease after an allogeneic hematopoietic cell transplant.

Of note for this clone: Each gene name is a mouse one. The read falls 1 residue short of the CDR3 end, and the missing part is taken from the germline J gene. The rearrangement joins TRBV13-2 to TRBJ1-1; TRBD1 is a possible D gene (6 bases). The ends were cut back, 4 bases at V and 0 bases at J, with 13 bases in the middle. CDR1 is NNHNN, CDR2 SYGAGS, per germline (reference sequence). The CDR3 runs to 15 residues. The CDR3 DNA, read in part, is TGTGCCAGCGGTCAATCCGGGACAACAAACACAGAAGTCTTC. Amino acids: CASGQSGTTNTEVF. The entire CDR3 sequence reads CASGQSGTTNTEVFF.

Concerning this clone itself: Gene names and germline match the mouse. The CDR3 end falls 1 residue outside the read, so it is completed with the germline J gene. The chain has TRBV3 and TRBJ2-7, with 11 bases identical to TRBD2. V was pared by 0 bases and J by 6 bases, with 1 base of the junction left unmatched. The germline V gene encodes CDR1 SNHLY and CDR2 FYNGKV (reference sequence). This CDR3 is 14 amino acids long. The CDR3 is CASSLALGGREQYF. The covered CDR3 bases are TGTGCCAGCAGCTTAGCACTGGGGGGGCGTGAACAGTAC.

Concerning this clone: Genes and germline are mouse. The CDR3 goes on 1 residue after the read ends, and that part is filled in from the germline J gene. This chain connects TRBV13-2 to TRBJ2-4; maybe TRBD1 (7 bases). Germline V gene sequence: CDR1 NNHNN, CDR2 SYGAGS (reference sequence). Trimming shortened V by 5 bases and J by 3 bases, and 19 bases separated the two germline ends. This CDR3 comprises 16 residues. CDR3 in amino acids: CASGGLKGAGQNTLYF. CDR3 DNA, as far as it was read: TGTGCCAGCGGGGGATTGAAGGGGGCAGGACAAAACACCTTGTAC.

Points on this clone: The genes and germline here are from mouse. The missing CDR3 end, 1 residue past where the read stops, is filled in from the germline J gene. The V call is TRBV15, the J call TRBJ1-3; 11 nucleotides line up with TRBD1. The V gene end was trimmed by 6 bases and the J gene end by 2 bases; junction bases not matched to a gene: 3. The V gene's germline CDR1 is SGHND and CDR2 FRSKSL. This CDR3 has 15 residues. This chain's CDR3 is CASRPGQGAGNTLYF. CDR3 bases read: TGTGCCAGCAGACCGGGACAGGGGGCTGGAAATACGCTCTAT.

About this clone itself: The gene symbols are mouse symbols. The read ends 1 residue before the CDR3 terminus; that terminus is restored from the germline J gene. The chain carries TRBV3 and TRBJ1-5, with a possible D match to TRBD1 (5 bases). The CDR3 has 14 residues. Trimming stripped 4 bases from V and 3 bases from J, with 10 bases between. Germline loops: CDR1 SNHLY, CDR2 FYNGKV (reference sequence). The CDR3 here is CASSSRVANQAPLF. CDR3 DNA, as far as it was read: TGTGCCAGCAGCTCCAGGGTGGCCAACCAGGCTCCGCTT.

Of note for this clone: Gene names refer to mouse genes. The read falls 1 residue short of the CDR3 end, and the missing part is taken from the germline J gene. V is TRBV14 and J is TRBJ1-6, with TRBD1 matching 8 bases. TRBJ1-6 carries the ORF label, with uncertain function. The CDR3 is 14 amino acids. Germline-derived CDR1 and CDR2 are SGHDT and FRDEAV. The trim removed 2 bases at V and 7 bases at J, leaving 2 bases unmatched. The CDR3 protein is CASSFAGGNSPLYF. CDR3 DNA, as far as it was read: TGTGCCAGCAGTTTTGCAGGGGGCAATTCGCCCCTCTAC.

In the case of this clone: The gene names here belong to mouse. With the read ending 1 residue before the CDR3 end, the germline J gene is used to fill in that end. V is TRBV31 and J is TRBJ2-2, with D tentatively TRBD2 (7 bases). V was trimmed by 0 bases and J by 4 bases, leaving 12 bases between them. Germline V gene data show CDR1 as GKSSPN and CDR2 as SITVG. The CDR3 totals 15 residues. Partial CDR3 DNA: TGTGCCTGGAGTCTAGTGGGGGGCGGCACCGGGCAGCTCTAC. Its translation: CAWSLVGGGTGQLY. The full CDR3 protein is CAWSLVGGGTGQLYF.

This clone was observed a single time. Mouse gene names apply. The read terminates 1 residue ahead of where the CDR3 ends, so the germline J gene completes it. This sequence joins TRBV26 and TRBJ1-1; 8 bases are a match to TRBD1. With 1 base clipped from V and 1 base from J, the junction kept 2 bases outside the gene matches. Germline loops: CDR1 KGHPV, CDR2 FQNQEV (reference sequence). The CDR3 loop spans 15 amino acids. CDR3 DNA (partial): TGTGCCAGCAGTCTGTTCGGACAGGGAAACACAGAAGTCTTC. It codes for CASSLFGQGNTEVF. The CDR3 in its entirety is CASSLFGQGNTEVFF.

About this clone itself: Gene names are the mouse ones. The read terminates 1 residue before the CDR3 end, so the remaining end is supplied by the germline J gene. The chain combines TRBV26 with TRBJ2-7; a possible D gene is TRBD1 (5 bases). Deletions cut 4 bases from V and 0 bases from J, with 10 bases between. CDR1 is KGHPV, CDR2 FQNQEV, per germline (reference sequence). This CDR3 has 14 residues. CDR3 sequence: CASSRGRGSYEQYF. Partial CDR3 DNA: TGTGCCAGCAGTCGCGGGAGGGGCTCCTATGAACAGTAC.

With respect to this clone: Gene names refer to mouse genes. The read falls 1 residue short of the CDR3 end, and the missing part is taken from the germline J gene. The rearrangement joins TRBV16 to TRBJ2-1; 10 nucleotides agree with TRBD2. V was clipped by 2 bases and J by 2 bases; unmatched bases: 0. Germline V gene data show CDR1 as SGHSA and CDR2 as FRNQAP. The CDR3 consists of 15 residues. The CDR3 here is CASSLTGGDYAEQFF. The sequenced part of the CDR3 DNA is TGTGCAAGCAGCTTAACTGGGGGGGACTATGCTGAGCAGTTC.